These 9 T cell receptor beta chains came from one sample sequenced in a study of T cells in Graves' hyperthyroidism and ophthalmopathy. RNA transcripts were the template for amplifying TCR beta CDR3 regions. The HTBI primer set served for first-round RT-PCR of the TCR CDR3. TCRdb processed the multiplex PCR reads anew with MiXCR; each CDR3 protein has one entry. The profile shows about 420,000 distinct CDR3 sequences, roughly 14% of them singletons. The specimen sequenced was blood. Receptors originate from a woman aged 18-29 years with Graves' hyperthyroidism.

This clonotype was counted many times. The chain recombines TRBV5-1 with TRBJ2-1, with 11 bases identical to TRBD2. From germline, CDR1 is SGHRS and CDR2 YFSETQ. The V segment lost 3 bases and the J segment 5 bases; nucleotides outside the gene matches: 7. The length of the CDR3 is 16 residues. This CDR3 is CASSSPLAGGHNEQFF. For the CDR3, the DNA is TGCGCCAGCAGCTCACCCCTAGCGGGGGGTCACAATGAGCAGTTCTTC.

The rearrangement joins TRBV25-1 to TRBJ2-7; D is perhaps TRBD2 (6 bases). The CDR3 contains 17 residues. Trimming pared 3 bases from V and 0 bases from J, leaving 18 bases between. Looked up from germline, CDR1 is MGHDK and CDR2 is SYGVNS. CDR3 residues: CASSERGNRLSSYEQYF. For the CDR3, the DNA is TGTGCCAGCAGTGAGCGGGGCAATCGTCTTAGCTCCTACGAGCAGTACTTC.

The V call is TRBV9, the J call TRBJ2-3, with D tentatively TRBD1 (6 bases). Germline CDR1 and CDR2: SGDLS and YYNGEE. CDR3 length: 15 amino acids. The V end was cut by 3 bases, the J end by 4 bases, with 15 bases between. CDR3 region: CASSGPRTDADTQYF. The CDR3 coding sequence is TGTGCCAGCAGCGGCCCCCGGACAGATGCAGATACGCAGTATTTT.

The chain carries TRBV6-1 and TRBJ1-1, with D perhaps matching TRBD1 (6 bases). Trimming removed 5 bases at V and 1 base at J, with 11 bases between. Germline V CDR1 and CDR2: MNHNS, SASEGT. There are 14 residues in the CDR3. CDR3 in DNA: TGTGCCAGCAGTCGCAGGGGTGGGAACACTGAAGCTTTCTTT. Protein: CASSRRGGNTEAFF.

The table lists this clonotype with many counts. The junction differs from germline at one of its ends, possibly a read error. The genes are TRBV11-2 and TRBJ2-6; either TRBD1 or TRBD2 may fit D (6 bases each). CDR3 length equals 14 residues. Per the germline V gene, CDR1 is SGHAT and CDR2 is FQNNGV. CDR3 coding DNA: TGTGCCAGCAGCCCTACGGCCGGGGGCGGAATCCTGGACTTC. This gives the protein CASSPTAGGGILDF.

This clonotype has only a few counts. A much bigger clone sits one base away, suggesting this may be a read error. The V call is TRBV2, the J call TRBJ2-1; D is unresolved. This CDR3 is 16 amino acids long. Per the germline V gene, CDR1 is SNHLY and CDR2 is FYNNEI. This CDR3 reads CASSPTRSGSCNEQFF. CDR3 DNA sequence: TGTGCCAGCAGTCCCACCCGCAGTGGCTCCTGCAATGAGCAGTTCTTC.

This clonotype was recorded at least ten times. V usage is TRBV3-1 and J usage is TRBJ2-7; possible D gene TRBD2, 7 bases. The CDR3 runs to 14 residues. V was cut by 7 bases and J by 9 bases, with 22 bases left in between. Germline loops: CDR1 LGHDT, CDR2 YNNKEL (reference sequence). The CDR3 is CASNGGLAQRGQYF. CDR3 nucleotides: TGTGCCAGCAACGGGGGGCTAGCGCAACGAGGGCAGTACTTC.

This rearrangement joins TRBV20-1 to TRBJ2-2; D perhaps matches TRBD2 (5 bases). The CDR3 covers 14 residues. Trimming took 4 bases from V and 0 from J, leaving 9 bases between them. Germline CDR1 is DFQATT and CDR2 is SNEGSKA (reference sequence). CDR3 residues: CSATPGSNTGELFF. The DNA for the CDR3 is TGCAGTGCTACCCCGGGGTCGAACACCGGGGAGCTGTTTTTT.

V and J are TRBV4-1 and TRBJ2-1; a possible D gene is TRBD2 (6 bases). The CDR3 is 14 amino acids. V shed 8 bases and J shed 7 bases, with 18 bases lying between them. Germline V gene lookup returns CDR1 MGHRA and CDR2 YSYEKL. CDR3 loop: CASGTGVAVNEQFF. CDR3 nucleotide sequence: TGCGCCAGCGGCACGGGAGTAGCGGTAAATGAGCAGTTCTTC.